This T cell receptor beta chain is drawn from a study of T cell responses to AZD1222 COVID-19 vaccine. Pooled together were second doses at about 4 or about 12 weeks. Generated by immunoSEQ multiplex PCR, the TCRdb table keeps only in-frame clones and is missing some. Counted here are more than 95,000 clones, 75% to 90% occurring once; the ten biggest clones make up roughly 4.4%. Germline values: CDR1 SGHTA, CDR2 FQGNSA. With 1 base removed from V and 4 bases from J, the gap between germline ends came to 7 bases. The CDR3 length is 13 residues. Comments on this clone: Its matching antigen is unknown.

Study results and limitations: Nearly half of spike-specific TCRs reportedly target unmutated variant regions.

This material consisted of peripheral blood, taken 28 days after the second AZD1222 dose. This sequence was found in an adult who received the AZD1222 COVID-19 vaccine. The V and J genes are TRBV7-2 and TRBJ1-2, with D perhaps TRBD1 (5 bases). The CDR3 DNA is TGTGCCAGCAGCTTAGGACAGAGCTATGGCTACACCTTC. It translates to CASSLGQSYGYTF.